The source of this TCR beta chain is a study of shared clonotypes between healthy human individuals. Replicate PCRs run on sorted subsets employed 200 ng DNA, approximately 30,000 T cell genomes. Data came from immunoSEQ multiplex PCR; TCRdb stores just in-frame clones and leaves some out. The top ten clones hold over 0.12% of a sample with roughly 2.5 million clones, approximately 94% of them seen once. This CDR3 spans 16 amino acids. The V segment lost 0 bases and the J segment 6 bases; nucleotides outside the gene matches: 7. CDR1 and CDR2 from the germline V gene are SGHTS and YDEGEE. The sequence came from a young man in good health. The gene calls are TRBV5-8 and TRBJ2-1; 9 nucleotides match TRBD2. The specimen was naive CD4+ T cells sorted from blood. Indicated subset: CD45RA+ positively selected. CDR3 DNA: TGTGCCAGCAGCTTGGATATTAGCGGGAGAAGCAATGAGCAGTTCTTC. Its protein is CASSLDISGRSNEQFF.